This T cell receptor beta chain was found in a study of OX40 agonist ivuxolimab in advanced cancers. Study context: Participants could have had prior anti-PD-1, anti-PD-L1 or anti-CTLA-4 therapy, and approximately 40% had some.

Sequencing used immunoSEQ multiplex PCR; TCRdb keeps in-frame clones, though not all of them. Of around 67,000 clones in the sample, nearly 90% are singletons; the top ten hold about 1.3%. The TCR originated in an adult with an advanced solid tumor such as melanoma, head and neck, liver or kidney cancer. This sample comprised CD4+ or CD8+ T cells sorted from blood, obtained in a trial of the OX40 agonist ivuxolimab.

CDR3 nucleotides: TGTGCCAGCAGCCGAAACAGGGGAGTCGGGGAGCTGTTTTTT. It encodes CASSRNRGVGELFF. J is TRBJ2-2 and V is TRBV5-8, with 7 bases identical to TRBD1. Germline V gene lookup returns CDR1 SGHTS and CDR2 YDEGEE. The CDR3 totals 14 residues. The ends lost 4 bases at V and 7 bases at J; junction bases unmatched: 7. Full variable domain (rest looked up from reference TRBV5-8 and TRBJ2-2): EAGVTQSPTHLIKTRGQQATLRCSPISGHTSVYWYQQALGLGLQFLLWYDEGEERNRGNFPPRFSGRQFPNYSSELNVNALELEDSALYLCASSRNRGVGELFFGEGSRLTVL.